This T cell receptor (beta chain) was recovered during a study of T cells in Graves' hyperthyroidism and ophthalmopathy. Notes on the study in general: Patients with ophthalmopathy were separated from those with stable hyperthyroidism by a 13 V-J model.

Using RNA transcripts as the source, TCR beta CDR3 regions were amplified. A set of HTBI primers served as the primers for a first-round RT-PCR of the TCR CDR3. One entry per CDR3 protein results from TCRdb running MiXCR on the multiplex PCR reads. Of about 380,000 distinct CDR3 sequences in the sample, less than 15% were seen once. The PBMCs were taken from around 9 ml of fresh peripheral blood. This clonotype is a singleton in its sample. Its matching antigen is unknown. At one end the junction does not follow the germline gene, possibly because of a read error. The germline CDR1 and CDR2 sequences are SGDLS and YYNGEE. The CDR3 runs to 18 residues.

This sequence originates from a man younger than 40 with Graves' hyperthyroidism that later progressed to Graves' ophthalmopathy. Source material: blood. This chain uses TRBV9 with TRBJ2-1; 10 nucleotides align to TRBD1. CDR3 in DNA: TGTGCCAGCAGCACCGGACAAATTGACAGGGGGCTTTACAATGAGCAGTCCTTC. This gives the protein CASSTGQIDRGLYNEQSF. Supplemented by reference TRBV9 and TRBJ2-1, the full variable domain reads DSGVTQTPKHLITATGQRVTLRCSPRSGDLSVYWYQQSLDQGLQFLIQYYNGEERAKGNILERFSAQQFPDLHSELNLSSLELGDSALYFCASSTGQIDRGLYNEQSFGPGTRLTVL.